This is a list of T cell receptor beta chains from one sample in a study of identifying expanded T cells in peripheral blood. Assay used: immunoSEQ multiplex PCR; TCRdb lists only in-frame clones, some missing. The repertoire holds some 78,000 clones, with 80% to 85% as singletons. The sample taken for sequencing was blood. The source is a person between 18 and 69 years old in good health. Both conserved end residues are part of each CDR3. The D gene is left open where the match is weak. Clone size is given for some rows only: seen once, a few or many times, or a class if the clone is expanded.

CDR3nt | CDR3aa | j_gene | abundance | d_gene | v_gene | len
TGCGCCAGCAGCCAAACCAGGGGGCTCGACGAGCAGTACTTC | CASSQTRGLDEQYF | TRBJ2-7 | NA | TRBD1 | TRBV4-1 | 14
TGTGCCAGCTCCGAGGATACTGTGGATCAGGGCACAGATACGCAGTATTTT | CASSEDTVDQGTDTQYF | TRBJ2-3 | NA | NA | TRBV7-3 | 17
TGTGCCAGCAGCTTGGATGGGTACGCAGATACGCAGTATTTT | CASSLDGYADTQYF | TRBJ2-3 | NA | NA | TRBV5-4 | 14
TGTGCCAGCAGCGCGGGGGCGCTTACTAATGAAAAACTGTTTTTT | CASSAGALTNEKLFF | TRBJ1-4 | NA | NA | TRBV9 | 15
TGTGCCAGCAGCTTAACGTCCAGTAATAGCTACGAGCAGTACTTC | CASSLTSSNSYEQYF | TRBJ2-7 | NA | NA | TRBV7-3 | 15
TGTGCCAGCAGTTACTCGATCGGGTTTTCCTACGAGCAGTACTTC | CASSYSIGFSYEQYF | TRBJ2-7 | NA | NA | TRBV6-5 | 15
TGTGCCAGCAGTCCGGACAGGGAGGGCAATCAGCCCCAGCATTTT | CASSPDREGNQPQHF | TRBJ1-5 | NA | TRBD1 | TRBV6-5 | 15
TGTGCCTGGGCCCATCCTAACTATGGCTACACCTTC | CAWAHPNYGYTF | TRBJ1-2 | once | NA | TRBV30 | 12
TGTGCCAGCAGTCGGGACAGGTACCAAGAGACCCAGTACTTC | CASSRDRYQETQYF | TRBJ2-5 | NA | TRBD1 | TRBV2 | 14
TGTGCCAGCAGTTACTCTGGGGACAGGGGGGACGAGCAGTACTTC | CASSYSGDRGDEQYF | TRBJ2-7 | NA | TRBD1 | TRBV6-5 | 15
TGTGCCAGCAGCAAGTCGACTGAGGGGAATGAGCAGTTCTTC | CASSKSTEGNEQFF | TRBJ2-1 | NA | NA | TRBV4-2 | 14
TGTGCCAGCAGCTTAGGACTAGCGGGCTCCTACAATGAGCAGTTCTTC | CASSLGLAGSYNEQFF | TRBJ2-1 | NA | TRBD2 | TRBV28 | 16
TGTGCCAGTAGTATCAGGAGTAGCAATCAGCCCCAGCATTTT | CASSIRSSNQPQHF | TRBJ1-5 | NA | NA | TRBV19 | 14
TGCGCCAGCAGCCAACATCACACTGCAACTAATGAAAAACTGTTTTTT | CASSQHHTATNEKLFF | TRBJ1-4 | NA | NA | TRBV4-3 | 16
TGTGCCTGGAACGGGGGCCTTCACGAGCAGTACTTC | CAWNGGLHEQYF | TRBJ2-7 | few | NA | TRBV30 | 12
TGTGCCAGCAGCCCGGACTTTAACACAGATACGCAGTATTTT | CASSPDFNTDTQYF | TRBJ2-3 | NA | NA | TRBV7-9 | 14
TGTGCCAGCAGTTTATACGGTGGCGGGAGTCGCGGGGGCACTGAAGCTTTCTTT | CASSLYGGGSRGGTEAFF | TRBJ1-1 | few | NA | TRBV27 | 18
TGTGCTAGTGGTTTGTCCGGGACAGGAACCTACAATGAGCAGTTCTTC | CASGLSGTGTYNEQFF | TRBJ2-1 | NA | TRBD1 | TRBV12-5 | 16
TGTGCCAGCAGCTCCAGGGGCCTCTCTAATGAAAAACTGTTTTTT | CASSSRGLSNEKLFF | TRBJ1-4 | once | NA | TRBV7-2 | 15
TGTGCCGCCGGGACTAGCAGAAAAGAGACCCAGTACTTC | CAAGTSRKETQYF | TRBJ2-5 | NA | TRBD2 | TRBV19 | 13
TGTGCCAGCAGCTCCCTACCTGGCACCATCTACGAGCAGTACTTC | CASSSLPGTIYEQYF | TRBJ2-7 | NA | NA | TRBV7-2 | 15
TGCGCCAGCAGCGCGGAGCCGGGACAGTTCTACAATGAGCAGTTCTTC | CASSAEPGQFYNEQFF | TRBJ2-1 | few | TRBD1 | TRBV5-1 | 16
TGTGCCAGCAGCTTGGATTCAGGGGGCTCGGAAAAACTGTTTTTT | CASSLDSGGSEKLFF | TRBJ1-4 | few | TRBD1 | TRBV5-4 | 15
TGTGCCAGCAGCTTAGCGGGAGGGCCCCGGACGCCGACGCAGTATTTT | CASSLAGGPRTPTQYF | TRBJ2-3 | NA | TRBD2 | TRBV11-3 | 16
TGTGCCAGCAGCTTAGCGCTCAGCCGACAGGGAACGAGTGAGCAGTTCTTC | CASSLALSRQGTSEQFF | TRBJ2-1 | NA | TRBD1 | TRBV7-8 | 17
TGTGCCAGCAGCTTAACCCCTGGGTATGGCTACACCTTC | CASSLTPGYGYTF | TRBJ1-2 | NA | NA | TRBV7-3 | 13
TGTGCCAGCAGACCAACTAGCGGGCACACCGGGGAGCTGTTTTTT | CASRPTSGHTGELFF | TRBJ2-2 | NA | TRBD2 | TRBV7-2 | 15
TGTGCCAGTAGGCCCACAACCTGGGATGGTGGGGCCAACGTCCTGACTTTC | CASRPTTWDGGANVLTF | TRBJ2-6 | NA | NA | TRBV19 | 17
TGTGCCAGCAGCCTTTCCGGGACGCGGGCTTATGGCTACACCTTC | CASSLSGTRAYGYTF | TRBJ1-2 | NA | NA | TRBV6-5 | 15
TGTGCCAGCAGTTTATTCTCTGGGACAGGGGTAGGGACTAATGAAAAACTGTTTTTT | CASSLFSGTGVGTNEKLFF | TRBJ1-4 | NA | TRBD1 | TRBV28 | 19
TGTGCCAGCAGTTCCCAGGGTGTCCAAGAGACCCAGTACTTC | CASSSQGVQETQYF | TRBJ2-5 | NA | NA | TRBV28 | 14
TGTGCCAGCGGGGACGGCTCGGGGTGGGGCTACGAGCAGTACTTC | CASGDGSGWGYEQYF | TRBJ2-7 | NA | NA | TRBV11-1 | 15
TGTGCCAGCAGCGCCGGGAGCTCTGGAAACACCATATATTTT | CASSAGSSGNTIYF | TRBJ1-3 | NA | NA | TRBV11-2 | 14
TGTGCCAGCTCACGGCAGGAATACACCGGGGAGCTGTTTTTT | CASSRQEYTGELFF | TRBJ2-2 | few | NA | TRBV18 | 14
TGTGCCAGCAGCTTATTGGGGAACACTGAAGCTTTCTTT | CASSLLGNTEAFF | TRBJ1-1 | NA | NA | TRBV7-2 | 13
TGTGCCAGCTCACCTTCCGGTAGTCGAGGCCAAGAGACCCAGTACTTC | CASSPSGSRGQETQYF | TRBJ2-5 | once | NA | TRBV18 | 16
TGTGCCAGCAGCAGCGGGACTAGCGGGAAAGAGACCCAGTACTTC | CASSSGTSGKETQYF | TRBJ2-5 | NA | TRBD2 | TRBV27 | 15
TGTGCCACCAGCAGAGATGGCTCTGGGGCCAACGTCCTGACTTTC | CATSRDGSGANVLTF | TRBJ2-6 | NA | NA | TRBV15 | 15
TGCGCCAGCAGCCAAGAGGGAGGGAGGGCTGGGGATGAGCAGTTCTTC | CASSQEGGRAGDEQFF | TRBJ2-1 | NA | TRBD2 | TRBV4-1 | 16
TGTGCCAGCAGCGTTAAGCGGGAGGCCCTGGATACGCAGTATTTT | CASSVKREALDTQYF | TRBJ2-3 | NA | TRBD2 | TRBV9 | 15
TGTGCCAGCAGCCCCCAACCGGGACAGTTGACTTTCTTT | CASSPQPGQLTFF | TRBJ1-1 | NA | TRBD1 | TRBV9 | 13
TGTGCCAGCAGCGTAGGACTAGCGGACTACAATGAGCAGTTCTTC | CASSVGLADYNEQFF | TRBJ2-1 | NA | TRBD2 | TRBV9 | 15
TGTGCCATCAGTGAGTCGGAGGGGGCCGCAGATACGCAGTATTTT | CAISESEGAADTQYF | TRBJ2-3 | NA | NA | TRBV10-3 | 15
TGTGCCATCAGTGAGGGAGGACTAGAGACCCAGTACTTC | CAISEGGLETQYF | TRBJ2-5 | NA | NA | TRBV10-3 | 13
TGTGCCAGCAGCTTAGGGGGGAGTTTTTACGAGCAGTACTTC | CASSLGGSFYEQYF | TRBJ2-7 | NA | NA | TRBV7-9 | 14
TGTGCCATCAGTGAGGACTCACTTAGCTACGAGCAGTACTTC | CAISEDSLSYEQYF | TRBJ2-7 | NA | NA | TRBV10-3 | 14
TGTGCCAGCAGCTTAATACAGGGAAACTATGGCTACACCTTC | CASSLIQGNYGYTF | TRBJ1-2 | NA | NA | TRBV11-2 | 14
TGCGCCAGCAGCTGGTTGGTAGCGGGAGGGCAAGACGAGCAGTACTTC | CASSWLVAGGQDEQYF | TRBJ2-7 | NA | TRBD2 | TRBV5-1 | 16
TGTGCCAGCAGCTCCACTAGCAATGGCTACACCTTC | CASSSTSNGYTF | TRBJ1-2 | few | NA | TRBV7-9 | 12
TGTGCCAGCAGCTTAGCGGGAGAGCAAGAGACCCAGTACTTC | CASSLAGEQETQYF | TRBJ2-5 | NA | NA | TRBV7-2 | 14
TGTGCCATCAGTGGGACAGACACCCAATACAATCAGCCCCAGCATTTT | CAISGTDTQYNQPQHF | TRBJ1-5 | NA | NA | TRBV10-3 | 16
TGTGCCATCGGGACTAGCGAGGATACGCAGTATTTT | CAIGTSEDTQYF | TRBJ2-3 | NA | TRBD2 | TRBV10-3 | 12
TGCGCCAGCAGCCGAAGACCGCCGCCCTACAATGAGCAGTTCTTC | CASSRRPPPYNEQFF | TRBJ2-1 | NA | NA | TRBV4-3 | 15
TGTGCCAGCAGTTACTCTAGCGGGAGCCCAGATACGCAGTATTTT | CASSYSSGSPDTQYF | TRBJ2-3 | NA | TRBD2 | TRBV6-5 | 15
TGTGCCTGGAGTAACGGGAACAGCTACGAGCAGTACTTC | CAWSNGNSYEQYF | TRBJ2-7 | NA | NA | TRBV30 | 13
TGCAGCGTTGAAGGATCCCGTTATAGGAGCTCCTACAATGAGCAGTTCTTC | CSVEGSRYRSSYNEQFF | TRBJ2-1 | NA | NA | TRBV29-1 | 17